This TCR beta chain was documented in a study of blood T cell repertoires in COVID-19 (dated by TCRdb to about 2020). About the study as a whole: Samples covering the acute and convalescent phases of COVID-19 were provided by collaborators in the United States, Italy and Spain. The material from the prospective study consisted of cDNA or gDNA derived from T cells, B-cell-depleted T cells, or PBMCs. Subjects who had been exposed to COVID-19, were actively infected with it, or had recovered from it provided the deeply sampled blood TCRbeta repertoires that made up the dataset. The repertoires were released in a freely available public database meant as a resource for research on the immune response to SARS-CoV-2. The samples were drawn from the first 160 participants of the ongoing ImmuneRACE study and from some 1,300 subjects provided by 6 global collaborators. The sample metadata nearly always contained a de-identified subject ID, COVID-19 status, age in years and sex. Where available, HLA class I and class II types were taken from metadata supplied by the sample provider and were not determined by assay-based typing. Points the paper makes about the study in general: The quantity of clinical and demographic metadata differed by source and by participant and was supplied without curation.

About this clone: It has no known antigen specificity. The CDR3 does not end in the conserved phenylalanine or tryptophan, so this is likely a read error. No DNA is shown, since the ends of the CDR3 on it are uncertain; the CDR3 is the one TCRdb lists.

The collaborating institutions used their own protocols to collect whole blood in K2EDTA tubes. For TCRbeta analysis, collaborators shipped samples in one of three forms: frozen whole blood, isolated PBMCs, or DNA extracted from either of those sample types. The immunoSEQ Assay, a bias-controlled multiplex PCR, was used to amplify TCRbeta CDR3 regions from genomic DNA. As for the original processing: The number of nucleated cells in each sample was estimated by amplification of reference gene primers within the assay. To quantify the absolute abundance of each unique TCRbeta CDR3 rearrangement, sequence reads were collapsed and filtered. For each sample, productive Simpson clonality was calculated as the square root of Simpson's diversity index across productive rearrangements. The clones in this table, taken by TCRdb from immuneACCESS, are in-frame only. Not every clone is retained; where verified, under half of the shortfall comes from an unresolved V gene, and the cause of the rest is unknown. The V and J calls and clone size are taken from that table; D and trimming were inferred from the DNA. The sample contains about 100,000 clones, approximately 84% of them found a single time. The ten largest clones represent roughly 7.4% of the sample.

Sequencing was carried out using peripheral blood. This TCR came from a man aged 30 to 45 in a cohort sampled during active COVID-19.

Here the CDR3 is given as CSASRGQVR. The rearrangement combines TRBV20-1 with TRBJ2-7; the D call in the table, TRBD1, was not verified against the DNA. The CDR3 length equals 9 residues, ends included. CDR1 and CDR2 are drawn from the germline V gene (reference sequence): DFQATT, SNEGSKA.